A single sample gave rise to the 6 T cell receptor beta chains below, sequenced in a study of cytomegalovirus exposure and HLA in healthy donors. Use of 60 Vbeta and 13 Jbeta primers characterized the PCR. Method: immunoSEQ multiplex PCR; TCRdb's copy keeps in-frame clones and lacks some. The sample lists fewer than 200,000 clones, around 80% occurring once. The specimen was PBMCs. These receptors originate from a female donor in good health and CMV-seronegative.

This CDR3 reads CASSLSTATGANVLTF. CDR3 nucleotides: TGTGCCAGCAGTTTATCGACAGCCACTGGGGCCAACGTCCTGACTTTC. The rearrangement uses TRBV28 and TRBJ2-6, with D perhaps TRBD1 (5 bases). V lost 1 base and J lost 2, with 9 bases in between. The CDR3 consists of 16 residues. Germline lookup yields CDR1 MDHEN and CDR2 SYDVKM.

This clone occurred a few times. The chain combines TRBV5-8 with TRBJ1-1; D perhaps matches TRBD1 (5 bases). The CDR3 runs 16 residues. Germline CDR1 and CDR2: SGHTS and YDEGEE. V gave up 5 bases and J gave up 3 bases, with 20 bases separating them. The CDR3 loop is CASRLTLGGRDTEAFF. CDR3 coding DNA: TGTGCCAGCAGGCTGACCCTGGGGGGACGTGACACTGAAGCTTTCTTT.

The chain has TRBV4-3 and TRBJ1-1, with D possibly TRBD1 on 6 matching bases. This CDR3 region has 13 residues. Trimming pared 0 bases from V and 10 bases from J, leaving 12 bases between. The V gene's germline CDR1 is LGHNA and CDR2 YSLEER. This CDR3 reads CASSQDRGARAFF. The CDR3 DNA reads as TGCGCCAGCAGCCAAGATCGGGGGGCGCGAGCTTTCTTT.

A few counts support this clone. The rearrangement uses TRBV5-4 and TRBJ1-1; D gene unclear. V gave up 4 bases and J gave up 6 bases, with 16 bases separating them. This CDR3 has 14 amino acids. Germline V CDR1 and CDR2: SGHNT, YYREEE (reference sequence). CDR3 nucleotide sequence: TGTGCCAGCAGCCCGACCACCCGCCGGGCTGAAGCTTTCTTT. As protein: CASSPTTRRAEAFF.

The rearrangement uses TRBV27 and TRBJ1-4; a weak D match, TRBD1 (5 bases). Germline CDR1 and CDR2: MNHEY and SMNVEV (reference sequence). The germline V and J ends were trimmed by 6 bases and 0 bases, with 20 bases remaining between them. The CDR3 spans 18 residues. The CDR3 DNA is TGTGCCAGCAGAGAATTTCGAAGGGGACTTGCAACTAATGAAAAACTGTTTTTT. This encodes CASREFRRGLATNEKLFF.

CDR3 region: CASKTTGAYGYTF. CDR3 DNA sequence: TGTGCCAGCAAGACGACAGGGGCCTATGGCTACACCTTC. This chain uses TRBV21-1 with TRBJ1-2; TRBD1 is the table's D call, not checked against the DNA. TRBV21-1 is marked as a pseudogene. The CDR3 is 13 residues long.